The 20 T cell receptor beta chains listed next were all sequenced from one sample in a study of cytomegalovirus exposure and HLA in healthy donors (dated by TCRdb to about 2017). Libraries came from the immunoSEQ multiplex PCR assay. TCRdb's version of the immuneACCESS table is confined to in-frame rearrangements and falls short of the full clone set. An unresolved V gene accounts for under half of the shortfall where checked; the remainder is of unknown origin. The sample table shows 350,000 or so clones, and 80% to 90% are seen once. The leading ten clones occupy approximately 0.84% of the sample. Sequenced material: PBMCs. The receptors come from a woman aged 18-29 years in good health and CMV-seronegative.

The CDR3 is CASSPRTGNEQYF. The CDR3 DNA is TGTGCCAGCAGCCCCCGGACAGGGAACGAGCAGTACTTC. The V gene is TRBV7-9, the J gene TRBJ2-7; TRBD1 matches at 8 bases. The CDR3 loop spans 13 amino acids. Trimming took 5 bases from V and 5 from J; bases not matched to a gene: 5. CDR1 SEHNR and CDR2 FQNEAQ come from the germline V gene (reference sequence).

The chain couples TRBV4-3 to TRBJ2-7; D perhaps matches TRBD1 (5 bases). Germline lookup yields CDR1 LGHNA and CDR2 YSLEER. Trimming pared 1 base from V and 0 bases from J, leaving 13 bases between. This CDR3 is built from 16 residues. This CDR3 is CASSQAQVPGSYEQYF. CDR3 nucleotide sequence: TGCGCCAGCAGCCAAGCACAGGTCCCGGGCTCCTACGAGCAGTACTTC.

The V gene is TRBV4-2, the J gene TRBJ2-1; 7 nucleotides align to TRBD1. V was pared by 4 bases and J by 7 bases, with 10 bases of the junction left unmatched. CDR3 length: 15 residues. CDR1 is LGHNA and CDR2 is YNFKEQ in the germline V gene. The CDR3 sequence is CASSLRTGSMNEQFF. Written as DNA, the CDR3 is TGTGCCAGCAGCCTCCGGACAGGTTCAATGAATGAGCAGTTCTTC.

The chain couples TRBV27 to TRBJ1-1, with a tentative D call TRBD1 (6 bases). The CDR3 covers 15 residues. V shed 0 bases and J shed 4 bases, with 12 bases lying between them. CDR1 is MNHEY, CDR2 SMNVEV, per germline (reference sequence). The CDR3 sequence: CASSLSGAWGTEAFF. CDR3 DNA sequence: TGTGCCAGCAGTTTATCGGGGGCGTGGGGCACTGAAGCTTTCTTT.

In this sample, this clone turned up once. J is TRBJ1-4 and V is TRBV15; weak D call: TRBD1 (6 bases). The CDR3 has 15 amino acids. Trimming removed 4 bases at V and 3 bases at J, with 12 bases between. Germline-derived CDR1 and CDR2 are LNHNV and YYDKDF (reference sequence). The CDR3 spells CATSTVTGSNEKLFF. The CDR3 DNA sequence: TGTGCCACCAGCACCGTTACAGGGTCTAATGAAAAACTGTTTTTT.

The rearrangement joins TRBV5-8 to TRBJ2-5; TRBD1 aligns across 8 bases. V shed 3 bases and J 1 base; nucleotides not matched to a gene: 2. CDR1 and CDR2 from the germline V gene are SGHTS and YDEGEE. CDR3 length: 14 amino acids. CDR3 sequence: CASSWTGSQETQYF. The CDR3 DNA reads as TGTGCCAGCAGCTGGACAGGGTCCCAAGAGACCCAGTACTTC.

This clone was recorded a few times. The chain combines TRBV6-5 with TRBJ1-2; no firm D call. The ends were cut back, 6 bases at V and 6 bases at J, with 14 bases in the middle. This CDR3 is 13 amino acids long. Germline CDR1 is MNHEY and CDR2 is SVGAGI. The CDR3 loop is CASSPQLPDGYTF. CDR3 bases: TGTGCCAGCAGCCCACAGCTTCCGGATGGCTACACCTTC.

V is TRBV4-3 and J is TRBJ1-1; D unresolved. This CDR3 is 13 amino acids long. Per germline, CDR1 LGHNA and CDR2 YSLEER. The V and J ends lost 4 bases and 3 bases respectively, with 9 bases between them. The chain's CDR3 is CASSRGSYTEAFF. CDR3 nucleotide sequence: TGCGCCAGCAGCCGCGGCAGTTACACTGAAGCTTTCTTT.

The chain joins TRBV27 to TRBJ2-6; 9 bases map to TRBD2. The V gene's germline CDR1 is MNHEY and CDR2 SMNVEV (reference sequence). With V trimmed by 3 bases and J by 0 bases, 3 bases remained unmatched. The CDR3 contains 17 residues. CDR3 region: CASSFASGTSGANVLTF. In DNA, the CDR3 is TGTGCCAGCAGTTTCGCTAGCGGGACCTCTGGGGCCAACGTCCTGACTTTC.

V usage is TRBV7-3 and J usage is TRBJ1-2, with 9 bases lining up with TRBD1. J gave up 9 bases and V 11 bases, and 13 bases lay outside the gene matches. The CDR3 consists of 13 residues. CDR1 and CDR2 from the germline V gene are SGHTA and FQGTGA. CDR3 nucleotides: TGTGCCTCGGGCGTCGGGACAGGGTTTAGCTACACCTTC. Residues: CASGVGTGFSYTF.

This sequence joins TRBV18 and TRBJ1-1; possibly TRBD1 for D (5 bases). Germline-derived CDR1 and CDR2 are KGHSH and LQKENI. With 1 base removed from V and 4 bases from J, the gap between germline ends came to 19 bases. CDR3 size: 17 residues. CDR3 sequence: CASSPHPLTTGGTEAFF. As DNA, the CDR3 is TGTGCCAGCTCACCACACCCTCTCACTACCGGGGGCACTGAAGCTTTCTTT.

The count of this clone is one. V is TRBV29-1 and J is TRBJ2-3; possible D gene TRBD2, 6 bases. The V end lost 3 bases, the J end lost 13 bases, and 23 bases lay between the germline ends. The CDR3 covers 14 residues. Germline loops: CDR1 SQVTM, CDR2 ANQGSEA. CDR3 in amino acids: CSVDGKAGTAMEYF. DNA for the CDR3: TGCAGCGTTGACGGTAAGGCGGGGACCGCGATGGAGTATTTT.

The chain has TRBV5-4 and TRBJ2-1, with 10 nucleotides matching TRBD2. Germline V gene sequence: CDR1 SGHNT, CDR2 YYREEE (reference sequence). This CDR3 has 15 residues. V dropped 1 base and J dropped 6; count of bases not matched to a gene: 4. CDR3 residues: CASSLSGRAGNEQFF. CDR3 bases: TGTGCCAGCAGCTTGAGCGGGAGGGCCGGCAATGAGCAGTTCTTC.

The CDR3 bases are TGTGCCAGCAGCGACGACAGGCCTGCAACTAATGAAAAACTGTTTTTT. This translates into CASSDDRPATNEKLFF. This rearrangement joins TRBV2 to TRBJ1-4; maybe TRBD1 (6 bases). CDR3 size: 16 residues. Germline values: CDR1 SNHLY, CDR2 FYNNEI. V was cut by 6 bases and J by 0 bases, with 14 bases left in between. Using reference TRBV2 and TRBJ1-4 for the parts outside the CDR3, the full variable domain is EPEVTQTPSHQVTQMGQEVILRCVPISNHLYFYWYRQILGQKVEFLVSFYNNEISEKSEIFDDQFSVERPDGSNFTLKIRSTKLEDSAMYFCASSDDRPATNEKLFFGSGTQLSVL.

V gene TRBV6-1 combines with J gene TRBJ2-7; D is uncertain. CDR1 is MNHNS, CDR2 SASEGT, per germline. Trimming stripped 3 bases from V and 3 bases from J, with 3 bases between. This CDR3 region has 11 residues. The CDR3: CASSDHYEQYF. For the CDR3, the DNA is TGTGCCAGCAGTGACCACTACGAGCAGTACTTC.

The rearrangement joins TRBV15 to TRBJ1-1, with D unresolved. V gave up 4 bases and J gave up 0 bases, with 9 bases separating them. The CDR3 length is 14 residues. Germline loops: CDR1 LNHNV, CDR2 YYDKDF (reference sequence). The CDR3 DNA sequence: TGTGCCACCAGCAACAGACACCTGAACACTGAAGCTTTCTTT. It encodes CATSNRHLNTEAFF.

The chain combines TRBV20-1 with TRBJ2-1, with D possibly being TRBD2 (6 bases). The germline gives CDR1 DFQATT, CDR2 SNEGSKA (reference sequence). CDR3 length: 11 residues. V gave up 5 bases and J gave up 8 bases, with 10 bases separating them. Here the CDR3 DNA reads TGCAGTGCTGCGACTAGTGATGAGCAGTTCTTC. This sequence encodes CSAATSDEQFF.

The V call is TRBV7-3, the J call TRBJ2-7; TRBD2 matches at 9 bases. The J segment lost 7 bases and the V segment lost 5 bases, leaving 12 bases of the junction unmatched. Germline-derived CDR1 and CDR2 are SGHTA and FQGTGA. The CDR3 extends over 15 amino acids. The CDR3 DNA reads as TGTGCCAGCAGCCCCGATGGGACTAGCAGCCGGGAGCAGTACTTC. Its translation: CASSPDGTSSREQYF.

The chain couples TRBV6-5 to TRBJ2-3, with TRBD2 as a possible D gene (6 bases). The length of the CDR3 is 16 residues. The V gene's germline CDR1 is MNHEY and CDR2 SVGAGI. V was cut by 0 bases and J by 2 bases, with 12 bases left in between. DNA for the CDR3: TGTGCCAGCAGTTACTCGGGACGGGGGTCCACAGATACGCAGTATTTT. This codes for CASSYSGRGSTDTQYF.

This clone came up a few times. V gene TRBV18 combines with J gene TRBJ1-2; TRBD1 aligns across 9 bases. The V segment lost 5 bases and the J segment 7 bases; nucleotides outside the gene matches: 11. There are 15 residues in the CDR3. Germline V gene data show CDR1 as KGHSH and CDR2 as LQKENI. CDR3 residues: CASSSQGTGSFGYTF. The CDR3 coding sequence is TGTGCCAGCTCATCGCAAGGGACAGGGAGTTTTGGCTACACCTTC. Complete variable domain (other parts from reference TRBV18 and TRBJ1-2): NAGVMQNPRHLVRRRGQEARLRCSPMKGHSHVYWYRQLPEEGLKFMVYLQKENIIDESGMPKERFSAEFPKEGPSILRIQQVVRGDSAAYFCASSSQGTGSFGYTFGSGTRLTVV.